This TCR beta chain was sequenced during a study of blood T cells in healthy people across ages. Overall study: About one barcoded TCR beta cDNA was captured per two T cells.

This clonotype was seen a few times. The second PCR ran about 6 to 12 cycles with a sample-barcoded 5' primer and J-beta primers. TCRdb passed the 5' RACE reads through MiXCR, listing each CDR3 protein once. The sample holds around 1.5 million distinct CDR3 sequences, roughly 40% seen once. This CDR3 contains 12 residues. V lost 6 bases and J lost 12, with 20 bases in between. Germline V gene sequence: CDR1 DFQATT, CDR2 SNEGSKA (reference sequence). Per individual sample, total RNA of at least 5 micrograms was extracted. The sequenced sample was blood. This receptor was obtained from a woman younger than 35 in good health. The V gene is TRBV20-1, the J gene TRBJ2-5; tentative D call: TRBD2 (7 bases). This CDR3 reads CSADRGGGPKYF. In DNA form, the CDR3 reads TGCAGTGCCGATCGAGGGGGGGGCCCCAAGTACTTC.